The entry below gives a single T cell receptor (beta chain) sequence along with its context. The antigen remains undetermined. This CDR3 is 12 amino acids long. With 3 bases removed from V and 6 bases from J, the gap between germline ends came to 8 bases. Germline V gene lookup returns CDR1 MDHEN and CDR2 SYDVKM. Only in-frame clones appear in the TCRdb table, and some are missing; sequencing was by immunoSEQ multiplex PCR. This table holds more than 45,000 clones, around nine tenths found once. This entry belongs to a study of OX40 agonist ivuxolimab in advanced cancers. About the research overall: Aged roughly 23 to 90 with a mean of 60 years, they were about 78% male.

Study-level findings and limits: The mean number of expanded clones was higher in CD8+ T cells than in CD4+. Within 6 weeks, CD4+ and CD8+ blood T cells expanded clonally at 0.1 to 3.0 mg/kg.

Sequenced here: CD4+ or CD8+ T cells sorted from blood, sampled in a trial of the OX40 agonist ivuxolimab. This chain uses TRBV28 with TRBJ2-5; unclear D gene. The sequence derives from an adult with an advanced solid tumor such as melanoma, head and neck, liver or kidney cancer. CDR3 sequence (DNA): TGTGCCAGCAGTTTGGGTAGGCAGACCCAGTACTTC. This translates into CASSLGRQTQYF.